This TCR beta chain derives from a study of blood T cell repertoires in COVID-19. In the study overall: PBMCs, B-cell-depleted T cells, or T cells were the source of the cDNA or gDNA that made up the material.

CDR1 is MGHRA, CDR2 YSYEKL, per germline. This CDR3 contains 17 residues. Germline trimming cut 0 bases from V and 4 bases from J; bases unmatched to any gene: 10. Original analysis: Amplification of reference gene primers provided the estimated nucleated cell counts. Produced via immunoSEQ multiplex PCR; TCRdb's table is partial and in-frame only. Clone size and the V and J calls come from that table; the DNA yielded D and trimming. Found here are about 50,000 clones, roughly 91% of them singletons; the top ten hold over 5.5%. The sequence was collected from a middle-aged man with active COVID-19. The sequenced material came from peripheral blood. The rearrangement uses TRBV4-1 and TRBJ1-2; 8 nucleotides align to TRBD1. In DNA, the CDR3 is TGCGCCAGCAGCCAAGAATACGGGACAGGTCTCAGCTATGGCTACACCTTC. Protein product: CASSQEYGTGLSYGYTF.